This T cell receptor (beta chain) was sequenced during a study of blood T cell repertoires in COVID-19. Study-level background: Collection of acute and convalescent COVID-19 samples took place in the United States, Italy and Spain.

Participant-reported clinical history was the basis for cohort assignment. The recovered donors of Cohort 3 showed two negative PCRs, clearance, or symptom resolution. Sequenced by immunoSEQ multiplex PCR; TCRdb stores in-frame clones only, minus some. The sample carries about 480,000 clones, over 75% recorded once. This CDR3 is built from 15 residues. Germline lookup yields CDR1 SGHNT and CDR2 YENEEA. Trimming removed 5 bases from V and 3 bases from J; junction bases left unmatched: 8. The chain combines TRBV11-3 with TRBJ2-7, with 9 bases matching TRBD2. Sequenced material: PBMCs or T cells enriched from blood (not recorded which). This sequence was found in a woman between 35 and 50 years old who had recovered from COVID-19. The CDR3 spells CASSLGAGGNYEQYF. The CDR3, as DNA: TGTGCCAGCAGCCTTGGAGCGGGAGGAAACTACGAGCAGTACTTC. Supplemented by reference TRBV11-3 and TRBJ2-7, the full variable domain reads EAGVVQSPRYKIIEKKQPVAFWCNPISGHNTLYWYLQNLGQGPELLIRYENEEAVDDSQLPKDRFSAERLKGVDSTLKIQPAELGDSAVYLCASSLGAGGNYEQYFGPGTRLTVT.